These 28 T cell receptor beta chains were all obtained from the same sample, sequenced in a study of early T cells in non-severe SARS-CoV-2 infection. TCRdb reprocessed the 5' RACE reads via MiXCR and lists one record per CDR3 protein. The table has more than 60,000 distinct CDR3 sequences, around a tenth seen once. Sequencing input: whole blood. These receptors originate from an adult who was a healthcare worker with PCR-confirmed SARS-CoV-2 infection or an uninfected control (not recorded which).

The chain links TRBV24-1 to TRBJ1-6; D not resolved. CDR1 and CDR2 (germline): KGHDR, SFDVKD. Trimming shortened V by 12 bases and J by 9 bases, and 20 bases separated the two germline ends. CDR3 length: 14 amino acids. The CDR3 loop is CAAQASLGGSPLHF. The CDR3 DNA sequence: TGTGCCGCGCAGGCAAGCCTAGGCGGTTCACCCCTCCACTTT.

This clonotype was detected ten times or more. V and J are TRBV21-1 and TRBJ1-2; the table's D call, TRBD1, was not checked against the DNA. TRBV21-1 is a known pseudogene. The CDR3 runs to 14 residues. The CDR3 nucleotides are TGTGCCAGCAGCAAAGACCGGGCTTTATATGGCTACACCTTC. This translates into CASSKDRALYGYTF.

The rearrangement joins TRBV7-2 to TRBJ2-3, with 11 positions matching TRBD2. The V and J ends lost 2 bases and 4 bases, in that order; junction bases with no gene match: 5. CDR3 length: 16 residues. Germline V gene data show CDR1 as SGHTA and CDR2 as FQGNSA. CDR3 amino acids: CASSLRGSGGADTQYF. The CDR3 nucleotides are TGTGCCAGCAGCTTACGAGGTAGCGGGGGGGCAGATACGCAGTATTTT. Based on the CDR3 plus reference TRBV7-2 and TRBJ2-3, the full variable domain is GAGVSQSPSNKVTEKGKDVELRCDPISGHTALYWYRQSLGQGLEFLIYFQGNSAPDKSGLPSDRFSAERTGGSVSTLTIQRTQQEDSAVYLCASSLRGSGGADTQYFGPGTRLTVL.

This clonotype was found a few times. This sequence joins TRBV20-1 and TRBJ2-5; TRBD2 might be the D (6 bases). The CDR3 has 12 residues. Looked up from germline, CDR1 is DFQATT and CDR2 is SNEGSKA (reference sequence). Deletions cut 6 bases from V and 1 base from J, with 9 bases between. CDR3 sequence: CSAGGIQETQYF. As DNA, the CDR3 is TGCAGTGCAGGAGGGATCCAAGAGACCCAGTACTTC.

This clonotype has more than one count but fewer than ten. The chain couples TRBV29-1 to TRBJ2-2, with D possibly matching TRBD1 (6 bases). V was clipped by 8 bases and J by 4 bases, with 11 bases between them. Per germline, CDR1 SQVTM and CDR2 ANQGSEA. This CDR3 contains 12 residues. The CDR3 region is CSFSRGTGELFF. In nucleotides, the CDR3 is TGCAGCTTCAGCAGGGGCACCGGGGAGCTGTTTTTT.

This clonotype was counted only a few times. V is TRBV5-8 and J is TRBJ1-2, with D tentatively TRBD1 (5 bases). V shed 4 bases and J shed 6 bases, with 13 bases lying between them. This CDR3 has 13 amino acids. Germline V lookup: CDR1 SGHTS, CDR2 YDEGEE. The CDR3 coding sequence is TGTGCCAGCAGCGTACAGGATTTCGATGGCTACACCTTC. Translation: CASSVQDFDGYTF.

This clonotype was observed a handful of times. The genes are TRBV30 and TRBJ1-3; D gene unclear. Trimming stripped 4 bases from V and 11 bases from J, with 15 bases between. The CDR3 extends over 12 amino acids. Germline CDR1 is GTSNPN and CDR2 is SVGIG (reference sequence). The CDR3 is CAWNGVGSAIYF. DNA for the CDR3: TGTGCCTGGAACGGCGTGGGGAGCGCCATATATTTT.

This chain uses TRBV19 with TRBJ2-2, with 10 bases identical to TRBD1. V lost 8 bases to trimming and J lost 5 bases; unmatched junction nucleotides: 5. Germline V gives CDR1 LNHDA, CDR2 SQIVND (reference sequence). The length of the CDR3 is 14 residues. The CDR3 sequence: CASDLGQGTGELFF. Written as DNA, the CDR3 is TGTGCCAGTGACTTGGGACAGGGGACCGGGGAGCTGTTTTTT.

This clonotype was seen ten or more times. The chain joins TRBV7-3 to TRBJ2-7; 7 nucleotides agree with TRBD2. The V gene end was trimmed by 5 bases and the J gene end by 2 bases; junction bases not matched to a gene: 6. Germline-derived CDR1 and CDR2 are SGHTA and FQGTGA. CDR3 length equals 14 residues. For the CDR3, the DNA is TGTGCCAGCAGCCGTAGCGGGCCCGCCTACGAGCAGTACTTC. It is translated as CASSRSGPAYEQYF.

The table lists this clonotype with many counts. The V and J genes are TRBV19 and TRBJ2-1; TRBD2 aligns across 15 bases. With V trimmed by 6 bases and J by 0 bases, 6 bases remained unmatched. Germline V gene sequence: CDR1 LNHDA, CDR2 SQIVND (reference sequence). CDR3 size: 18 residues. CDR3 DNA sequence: TGTGCCAGTAGACCGGGACTAGCGGGGGGTGGCTCCTACAATGAGCAGTTCTTC. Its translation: CASRPGLAGGGSYNEQFF.

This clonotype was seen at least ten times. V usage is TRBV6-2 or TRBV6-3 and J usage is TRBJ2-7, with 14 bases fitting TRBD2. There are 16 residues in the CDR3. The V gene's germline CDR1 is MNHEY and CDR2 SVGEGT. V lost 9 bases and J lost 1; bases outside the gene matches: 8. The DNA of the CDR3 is TGTGCCAGTGGAGGGACTAGCGGGAGCCGGTCCTACGAGCAGTACTTC. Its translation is CASGGTSGSRSYEQYF.

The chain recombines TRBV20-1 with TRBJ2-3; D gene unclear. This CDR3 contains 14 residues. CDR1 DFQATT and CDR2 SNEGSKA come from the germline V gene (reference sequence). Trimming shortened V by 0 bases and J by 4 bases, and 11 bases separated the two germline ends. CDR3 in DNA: TGCAGTGCTAGAGATCGGGTAGGCCCAGATACGCAGTATTTT. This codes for CSARDRVGPDTQYF.

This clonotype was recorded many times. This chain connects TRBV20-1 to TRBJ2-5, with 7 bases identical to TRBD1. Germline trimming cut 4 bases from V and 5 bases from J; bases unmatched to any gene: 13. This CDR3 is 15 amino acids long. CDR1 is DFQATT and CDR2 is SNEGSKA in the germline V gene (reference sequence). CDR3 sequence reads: CSATPPTGREETQYF. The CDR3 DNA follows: TGCAGTGCTACCCCCCCGACAGGGAGAGAGGAGACCCAGTACTTC.

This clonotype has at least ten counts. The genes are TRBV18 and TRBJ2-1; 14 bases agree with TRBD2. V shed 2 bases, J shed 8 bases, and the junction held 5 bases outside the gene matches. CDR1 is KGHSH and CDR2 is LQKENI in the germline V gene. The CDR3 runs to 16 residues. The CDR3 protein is CASSPGLAGGVDEQFF. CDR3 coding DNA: TGTGCCAGCTCACCAGGACTAGCGGGAGGAGTGGATGAGCAGTTCTTC.

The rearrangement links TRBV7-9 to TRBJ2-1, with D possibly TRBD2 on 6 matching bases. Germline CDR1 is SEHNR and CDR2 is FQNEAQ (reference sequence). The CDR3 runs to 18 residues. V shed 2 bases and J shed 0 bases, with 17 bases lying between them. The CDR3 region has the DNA TGTGCCAGCAGCTTAACCATCGGAGGGCCTAGCTCCTACAATGAGCAGTTCTTC. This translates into CASSLTIGGPSSYNEQFF.

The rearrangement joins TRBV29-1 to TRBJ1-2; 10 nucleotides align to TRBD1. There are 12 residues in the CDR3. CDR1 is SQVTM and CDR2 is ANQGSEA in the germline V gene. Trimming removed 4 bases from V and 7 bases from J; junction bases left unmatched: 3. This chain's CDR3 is CSVVRTGGGYTF. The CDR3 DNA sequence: TGCAGCGTTGTGCGGACAGGGGGTGGCTACACCTTC.

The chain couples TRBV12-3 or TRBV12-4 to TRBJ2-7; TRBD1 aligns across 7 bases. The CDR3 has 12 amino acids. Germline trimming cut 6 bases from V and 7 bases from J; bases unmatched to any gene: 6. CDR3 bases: TGTGCCAGCAGCAACCTCAGGGGGGAGCAGTACTTC. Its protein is CASSNLRGEQYF.

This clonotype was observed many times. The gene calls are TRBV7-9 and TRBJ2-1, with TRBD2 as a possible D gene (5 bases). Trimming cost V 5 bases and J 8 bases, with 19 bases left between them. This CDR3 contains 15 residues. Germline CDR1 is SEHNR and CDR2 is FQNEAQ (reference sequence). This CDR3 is CASSQPPGSNDEQFF. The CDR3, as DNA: TGTGCCAGCAGCCAACCGCCGGGGTCCAATGATGAGCAGTTCTTC.

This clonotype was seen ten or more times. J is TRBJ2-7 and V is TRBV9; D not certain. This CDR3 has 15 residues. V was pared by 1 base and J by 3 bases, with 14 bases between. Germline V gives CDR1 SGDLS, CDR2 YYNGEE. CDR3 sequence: CASSVWGTMDYEQYF. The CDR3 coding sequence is TGTGCCAGCAGCGTATGGGGAACAATGGACTACGAGCAGTACTTC.

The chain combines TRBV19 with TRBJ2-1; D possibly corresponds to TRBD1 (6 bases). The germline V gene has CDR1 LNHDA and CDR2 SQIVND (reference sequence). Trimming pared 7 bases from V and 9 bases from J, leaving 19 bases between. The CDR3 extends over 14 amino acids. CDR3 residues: CASTPTQGQGEQFF. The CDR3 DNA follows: TGTGCCAGTACCCCGACCCAGGGGCAGGGTGAGCAGTTCTTC.

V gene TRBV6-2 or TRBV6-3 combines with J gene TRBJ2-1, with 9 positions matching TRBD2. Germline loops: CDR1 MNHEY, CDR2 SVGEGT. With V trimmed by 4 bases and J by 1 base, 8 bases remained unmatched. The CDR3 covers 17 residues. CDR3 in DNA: TGTGCCAGCAGTTCTTTCGTGACTAGCGGTTCCTACAATGAGCAGTTCTTC. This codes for CASSSFVTSGSYNEQFF.

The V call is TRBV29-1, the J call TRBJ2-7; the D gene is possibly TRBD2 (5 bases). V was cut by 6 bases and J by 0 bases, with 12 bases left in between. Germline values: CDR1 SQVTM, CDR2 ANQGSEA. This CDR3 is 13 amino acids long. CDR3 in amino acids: CSVAGVTSYEQYF. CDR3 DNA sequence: TGCAGCGTGGCCGGGGTGACCTCCTACGAGCAGTACTTC.

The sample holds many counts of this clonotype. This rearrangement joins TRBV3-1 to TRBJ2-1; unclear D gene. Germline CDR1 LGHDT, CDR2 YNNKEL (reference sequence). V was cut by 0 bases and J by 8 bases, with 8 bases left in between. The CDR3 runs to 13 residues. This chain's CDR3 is CASSQDRGDEQFF. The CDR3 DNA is TGTGCCAGCAGCCAAGATAGAGGCGATGAGCAGTTCTTC.

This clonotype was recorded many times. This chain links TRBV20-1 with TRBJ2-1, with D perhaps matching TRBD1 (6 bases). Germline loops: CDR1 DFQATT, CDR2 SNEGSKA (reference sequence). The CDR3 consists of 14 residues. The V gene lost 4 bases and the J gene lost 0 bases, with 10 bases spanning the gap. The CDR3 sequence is CSATPDSSYNEQFF. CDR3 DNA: TGCAGTGCTACCCCGGACAGCTCCTACAATGAGCAGTTCTTC.

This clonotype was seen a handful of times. The CDR3 nucleotides are TGTGCCAGCAGCTTGAGGGGATCGGGCACTGAAGCTTTCTTT. This codes for CASSLRGSGTEAFF. The chain links TRBV5-4 to TRBJ1-1; TRBD1 is a possible D gene (5 bases). This CDR3 comprises 14 residues. Germline CDR1 is SGHNT and CDR2 is YYREEE (reference sequence). The ends were cut back, 1 base at V and 4 bases at J, with 11 bases in the middle.

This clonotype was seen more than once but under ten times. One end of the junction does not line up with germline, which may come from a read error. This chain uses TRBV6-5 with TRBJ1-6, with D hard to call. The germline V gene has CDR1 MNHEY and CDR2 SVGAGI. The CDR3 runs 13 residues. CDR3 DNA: TGTGCCAGCAGTTACGGGGATAAATCACCCCTCCACTTT. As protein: CASSYGDKSPLHF.

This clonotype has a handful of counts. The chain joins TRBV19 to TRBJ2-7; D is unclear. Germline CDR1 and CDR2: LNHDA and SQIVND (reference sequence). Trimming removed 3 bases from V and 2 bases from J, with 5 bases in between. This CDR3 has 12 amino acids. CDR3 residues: CASSIVPYEQYF. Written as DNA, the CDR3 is TGTGCCAGTAGTATTGTCCCCTACGAGCAGTACTTC.

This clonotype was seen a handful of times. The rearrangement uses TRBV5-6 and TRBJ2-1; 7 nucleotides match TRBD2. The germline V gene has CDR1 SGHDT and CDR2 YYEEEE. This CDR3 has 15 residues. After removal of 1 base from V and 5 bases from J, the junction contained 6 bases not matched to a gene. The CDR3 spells CASSLNRDYNNEQFF. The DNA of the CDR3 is TGTGCCAGCAGCTTGAATCGGGACTACAACAATGAGCAGTTCTTC. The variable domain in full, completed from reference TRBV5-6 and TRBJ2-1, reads DAGVTQSPTHLIKTRGQQVTLRCSPKSGHDTVSWYQQALGQGPQFIFQYYEEEERQRGNFPDRFSGHQFPNYSSELNVNALLLGDSALYLCASSLNRDYNNEQFFGPGTRLTVL.